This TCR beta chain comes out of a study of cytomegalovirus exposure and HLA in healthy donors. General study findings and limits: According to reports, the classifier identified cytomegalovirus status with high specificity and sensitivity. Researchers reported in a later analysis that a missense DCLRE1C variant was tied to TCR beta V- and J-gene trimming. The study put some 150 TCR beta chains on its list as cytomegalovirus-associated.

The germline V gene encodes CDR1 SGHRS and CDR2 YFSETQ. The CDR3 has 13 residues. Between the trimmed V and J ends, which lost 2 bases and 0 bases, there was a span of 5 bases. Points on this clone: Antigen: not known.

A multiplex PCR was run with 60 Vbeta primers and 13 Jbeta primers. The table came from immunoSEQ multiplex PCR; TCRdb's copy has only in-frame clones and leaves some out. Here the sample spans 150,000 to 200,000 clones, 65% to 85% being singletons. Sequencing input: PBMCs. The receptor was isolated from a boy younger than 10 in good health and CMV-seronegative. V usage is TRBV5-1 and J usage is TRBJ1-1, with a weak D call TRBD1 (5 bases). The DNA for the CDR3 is TGCGCCAGCAGCTTAGGGGTGAACACTGAAGCTTTCTTT. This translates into CASSLGVNTEAFF.